The 30 T cell receptor beta chains below all came from one sample that was sequenced in a study of response to subunit inactivated influenza vaccine. From the RT-PCR reads, TCRdb called clonotypes with MiXCR, one entry per CDR3 protein. The table shows 800,000 or so distinct CDR3 sequences, with around 20% occurring only once. Sequences were derived from PBMCs from blood, sampled 5 to 6 days after vaccination. Every receptor here comes from a man over 45 who received an inactivated influenza vaccine.

This chain joins TRBV29-1 and TRBJ2-4, with D perhaps given as TRBD1 or TRBD2 (5 bases each). CDR3 length equals 13 residues. Germline-derived CDR1 and CDR2 are SQVTM and ANQGSEA. Deletions cut 5 bases from V and 9 bases from J, with 17 bases between. This chain's CDR3 is CSVMPTGRGIQYF. The CDR3, as DNA: TGCAGCGTTATGCCAACAGGTCGGGGCATTCAGTACTTC.

This clonotype was counted only a few times. The CDR3 here is CASSLADPATNNEQFF. The CDR3 bases are TGTGCCAGCAGCTTGGCTGACCCGGCAACAAACAATGAGCAGTTCTTC. The rearrangement joins TRBV7-6 to TRBJ2-1; the D is unclear. The CDR3 runs to 16 residues. Trimming left V 3 bases short and J 5 bases short, with 17 bases between. CDR1 and CDR2 from the germline V gene are SGHVS and FNYEAQ.

This clonotype appeared a few times. This sequence joins TRBV12-3 or TRBV12-4 and TRBJ1-1; D gene uncertain. CDR3 length: 11 residues. Trimming pared 2 bases from V and 8 bases from J, leaving 6 bases between. The CDR3 DNA reads TGTGCCAGCAGTTTATTCCAAGAAGCTTTCTTT. Its protein is CASSLFQEAFF.

The chain employs TRBV12-3 or TRBV12-4 and TRBJ2-1; 14 bases match TRBD2. V was clipped by 6 bases and J by 8 bases; unmatched bases: 6. This CDR3 comprises 15 residues. CDR3 sequence (DNA): TGTGCCAGCAGGACGACTAGCGGGAGGGAATATGAGCAGTTCTTC. This translates into CASRTTSGREYEQFF.

J is TRBJ1-2 and V is TRBV20-1, with D unclear. Germline V gene data show CDR1 as DFQATT and CDR2 as SNEGSKA (reference sequence). V was shortened by 1 base and J by 7 bases, with 19 bases between the two germline ends. CDR3 length: 15 residues. CDR3 in amino acids: CSARATGRFPSGYTF. As DNA, the CDR3 is TGCAGTGCTAGAGCAACGGGAAGGTTTCCGTCTGGCTACACCTTC.

This clonotype was picked up a small number of times. The chain carries TRBV20-1 and TRBJ1-1; no definite D call. This CDR3 is built from 13 residues. V lost 3 bases, J lost 1 base, and 9 bases lay in between. Per the germline V gene, CDR1 is DFQATT and CDR2 is SNEGSKA (reference sequence). The CDR3 DNA sequence: TGCAGTGCTAGGTTGGTAGAGAACACTGAAGCTTTCTTT. It translates to CSARLVENTEAFF.

V is TRBV28 and J is TRBJ2-7; D may match TRBD1 or TRBD2 (5 bases each). The CDR3 consists of 15 residues. V was shortened by 4 bases and J by 3 bases, with 16 bases between the two germline ends. Germline-derived CDR1 and CDR2 are MDHEN and SYDVKM. The CDR3 here is CASSSPRVGDYEQYF. The DNA for the CDR3 is TGTGCCAGCAGTTCCCCGAGGGTAGGGGACTACGAGCAGTACTTC.

V and J are TRBV7-9 and TRBJ1-1; D gene unclear. Between the trimmed V and J ends, which lost 5 bases and 3 bases, there was a span of 13 bases. CDR3 size: 14 residues. Germline CDR1 reads SEHNR; CDR2 reads FQNEAQ (reference sequence). CDR3 sequence (DNA): TGTGCCAGCAGCCTCCGGGCGGGCGACACTGAAGCTTTCTTT. Translation: CASSLRAGDTEAFF.

This clonotype was picked up many times. The rearrangement links TRBV9 to TRBJ1-1, with 7 positions matching TRBD1. Germline CDR1 SGDLS, CDR2 YYNGEE. This CDR3 comprises 13 residues. Germline trimming cut 4 bases from V and 2 bases from J; bases unmatched to any gene: 2. The CDR3 DNA sequence: TGTGCCAGCAGCCAGGGGGTTAACACTGAAGCTTTCTTT. This encodes CASSQGVNTEAFF. Using reference TRBV9 and TRBJ1-1 for the parts outside the CDR3, the full variable domain is DSGVTQTPKHLITATGQRVTLRCSPRSGDLSVYWYQQSLDQGLQFLIQYYNGEERAKGNILERFSAQQFPDLHSELNLSSLELGDSALYFCASSQGVNTEAFFGQGTRLTVV.

This clonotype was observed a handful of times. This chain connects TRBV20-1 to TRBJ1-5; the D is unclear. Trimming pared 8 bases from V and 0 bases from J, leaving 8 bases between. CDR1 is DFQATT, CDR2 SNEGSKA, per germline (reference sequence). This CDR3 has 12 amino acids. The CDR3 DNA sequence: TGCAGTAGCGGCTATAGCAATCAGCCCCAGCATTTT. Protein sequence: CSSGYSNQPQHF.

This chain links TRBV5-1 with TRBJ2-5; TRBD2 agrees at 10 bases. V lost 4 bases and J lost 2; bases outside the gene matches: 8. Germline CDR1 and CDR2: SGHRS and YFSETQ. This CDR3 spans 16 amino acids. CDR3 bases: TGCGCCAGCAGCGCGGGCTCTAGCGGGGGTCAAGAGACCCAGTACTTC. Encoded protein: CASSAGSSGGQETQYF.

This clonotype was observed a handful of times. The J gene is TRBJ1-1, the V gene TRBV12-3 or TRBV12-4; 7 bases are shared with TRBD1. Trimming cost V 1 base and J 6 bases; bases outside gene matches: 2. The CDR3 is 13 amino acids. In nucleotides, the CDR3 is TGTGCCAGCAGTTTAGACAGGGGCCCTGAAGCTTTCTTT. It translates to CASSLDRGPEAFF.

This clonotype was detected only a few times. Compared with germline, one end of the junction differs, possibly owing to a read error. This chain joins TRBV12-5 and TRBJ1-5, with D uncertain. CDR3 length equals 12 residues. Germline V lookup: CDR1 LGHNT, CDR2 FRNRAP. CDR3 in amino acids: CASALEYQPQHF. The CDR3 DNA is TGTGCTAGTGCTTTGGAGTATCAGCCCCAGCATTTT.

The CDR3 spells CAISARRGGNTGELFF. DNA of the CDR3: TGTGCCATCAGTGCGAGACGGGGGGGGAACACCGGGGAGCTGTTTTTT. The chain couples TRBV10-3 to TRBJ2-2, with 8 bases identical to TRBD2. Trimming removed 4 bases from V and 1 base from J; junction bases left unmatched: 5. The germline V gene has CDR1 ENHRY and CDR2 SYGVKD. The CDR3 consists of 16 residues.

This clonotype was counted only a few times. This chain uses TRBV13 with TRBJ2-3, with 8 bases that match TRBD1. This CDR3 spans 14 amino acids. CDR1 and CDR2 from the germline V gene are PRHDT and FYEKMQ (reference sequence). J gave up 6 bases and V 5 bases, and 7 bases lay outside the gene matches. The CDR3 region is CASSPRTGRDTQYF. The CDR3 DNA sequence: TGTGCCAGCAGCCCCCGGACAGGGAGGGATACGCAGTATTTT.

This clonotype has only a few counts. The J gene is TRBJ2-7, the V gene TRBV4-3; D not resolved. The CDR3 is 14 residues long. The germline CDR1 and CDR2 sequences are LGHNA and YSLEER. The V and J ends lost 1 base and 3 bases respectively, with 10 bases between them. DNA of the CDR3: TGCGCCAGCAGCCAAGTTAGATCGGACTACGAGCAGTACTTC. As protein: CASSQVRSDYEQYF.

In its sample, this clonotype was seen many times. The V gene is TRBV5-1, the J gene TRBJ1-2; D unclear. This CDR3 is 16 amino acids long. The V end lost 4 bases, the J end lost 7 bases, and 23 bases lay between the germline ends. Germline loops: CDR1 SGHRS, CDR2 YFSETQ. The CDR3 here is CASSRENIVGKLGYTF. In DNA, the CDR3 is TGCGCCAGCAGCCGTGAAAACATTGTTGGGAAGCTTGGCTACACCTTC. Full variable domain (rest looked up from reference TRBV5-1 and TRBJ1-2): KAGVTQTPRYLIKTRGQQVTLSCSPISGHRSVSWYQQTPGQGLQFLFEYFSETQRNKGNFPGRFSGRQFSNSRSEMNVSTLELGDSALYLCASSRENIVGKLGYTFGSGTRLTVV.

This clonotype was seen only a few times. The genes are TRBV29-1 and TRBJ2-3; 14 bases fit TRBD2. Germline-derived CDR1 and CDR2 are SQVTM and ANQGSEA. Trimming took 6 bases from V and 3 from J; bases not matched to a gene: 11. The CDR3 runs to 17 residues. The CDR3 DNA sequence: TGCAGCGTCGGACTAGCGGGGGGATTAGGCCCGACAGATACGCAGTATTTT. Translating gives CSVGLAGGLGPTDTQYF.

The chain employs TRBV29-1 and TRBJ2-7; TRBD1 aligns across 7 bases. CDR3 length: 14 amino acids. J lost 3 bases, V lost 2 bases, and 7 bases had no gene match. Germline-derived CDR1 and CDR2 are SQVTM and ANQGSEA. In DNA, the CDR3 is TGCAGCGTTGAACCCGACAGGGCTGGCTACGAGCAGTACTTC. Its protein product is CSVEPDRAGYEQYF.

The gene calls are TRBV7-2 and TRBJ2-1, with no clear D. Deletions cut 2 bases from V and 8 bases from J, with 7 bases between. This CDR3 has 12 residues. Looked up from germline, CDR1 is SGHTA and CDR2 is FQGNSA. The CDR3 spells CASSLRAHEQFF. The CDR3 DNA reads TGTGCCAGCAGCTTAAGGGCCCATGAGCAGTTCTTC. Supplemented by reference TRBV7-2 and TRBJ2-1, the full variable domain reads GAGVSQSPSNKVTEKGKDVELRCDPISGHTALYWYRQSLGQGLEFLIYFQGNSAPDKSGLPSDRFSAERTGGSVSTLTIQRTQQEDSAVYLCASSLRAHEQFFGPGTRLTVL.

The chain combines TRBV25-1 with TRBJ2-3, with 11 bases aligning to TRBD1. Germline V gene data show CDR1 as MGHDK and CDR2 as SYGVNS. CDR3 size: 14 residues. Trimming at V came to 6 bases and at J to 4 bases, leaving 3 bases not matched to a gene. The CDR3 spells CASRWTGGPDTQYF. The CDR3 region has the DNA TGTGCCAGCAGATGGACAGGGGGCCCAGATACGCAGTATTTT.

The chain is built from TRBV20-1 and TRBJ1-2; 10 bases align to TRBD1. This CDR3 comprises 13 residues. Germline lookup yields CDR1 DFQATT and CDR2 SNEGSKA (reference sequence). The J segment lost 5 bases and the V segment lost 6 bases, leaving 6 bases of the junction unmatched. CDR3 sequence: CSAVTGGAYGYTF. CDR3 in DNA: TGCAGTGCCGTGACAGGGGGCGCGTATGGCTACACCTTC.

This clonotype showed up just a few times. Written as DNA, the CDR3 is TGTGCCAGCAGCAAACAGGGGTGGGACACAGATACGCAGTATTTT. It yields the protein CASSKQGWDTDTQYF. The chain carries TRBV21-1 and TRBJ2-3; the table's D call of TRBD1 was not tested on the DNA. TRBV21-1 is marked as a pseudogene. The CDR3 runs 15 residues.

The chain links TRBV7-9 to TRBJ2-4; 8 nucleotides align to TRBD1. This CDR3 is 15 amino acids long. Germline CDR1 reads SEHNR; CDR2 reads FQNEAQ (reference sequence). V shed 1 base and J 8 bases; nucleotides not matched to a gene: 7. The CDR3 sequence: CASSLETLDRDIQYF. CDR3 in DNA: TGTGCCAGCAGCTTAGAAACCCTGGACAGGGACATTCAGTACTTC.

The rearrangement joins TRBV5-1 to TRBJ2-1, with 10 bases lining up with TRBD2. V gave up 4 bases and J gave up 3 bases; unmatched junction bases: 7. The CDR3 is 16 amino acids. CDR1 and CDR2 from the germline V gene are SGHRS and YFSETQ. The DNA of the CDR3 is TGCGCCAGCAGCCCGACAGCGGGAGGGTTCTACAATGAGCAGTTCTTC. Translating it yields CASSPTAGGFYNEQFF.

This clonotype was counted between two and nine times. This chain connects TRBV7-6 to TRBJ2-1; D possibly matches TRBD1 or TRBD2 (5 bases each). V dropped 7 bases and J dropped 7 bases, with 14 bases sitting between them. Germline CDR1 is SGHVS and CDR2 is FNYEAQ. The CDR3 spans 13 residues. The CDR3 DNA is TGTGCCAGCACCCAGGGACCAGGGAATGAGCAGTTCTTC. It translates to CASTQGPGNEQFF.

This clonotype was observed a handful of times. This chain connects TRBV12-3 or TRBV12-4 to TRBJ2-7, with D perhaps matching TRBD1 (6 bases). The CDR3 consists of 15 residues. The germline V and J ends were trimmed by 3 bases and 4 bases, with 16 bases remaining between them. The CDR3 DNA follows: TGTGCCAGCAGTTTTGGAACAGGGTTCGCTTACGAGCAGTACTTC. Translation: CASSFGTGFAYEQYF.

This clonotype was detected only a few times. The chain is built from TRBV20-1 and TRBJ1-6; a weak D match, TRBD1 (5 bases). The germline V gene encodes CDR1 DFQATT and CDR2 SNEGSKA (reference sequence). The length of the CDR3 is 16 residues. V was shortened by 0 bases and J by 3 bases, with 12 bases between the two germline ends. The CDR3, as DNA: TGCAGTGCTAGAGAAGAACCGACAGACTATAATTCACCCCTCCACTTT. This codes for CSAREEPTDYNSPLHF.

The chain couples TRBV20-1 to TRBJ1-5; D not certain. V shed 2 bases and J shed 4 bases, with 9 bases lying between them. Germline CDR1 and CDR2: DFQATT and SNEGSKA (reference sequence). The CDR3 has 13 amino acids. The CDR3 sequence is CSARSLLNQPQHF. The CDR3 DNA reads as TGCAGTGCTAGAAGCCTGTTGAATCAGCCCCAGCATTTT.

This clonotype appeared many times. The rearrangement joins TRBV5-5 to TRBJ2-5; D ambiguous. Deletions cut 0 bases from V and 5 bases from J, with 5 bases between. This CDR3 is built from 12 residues. Germline CDR1 SGHKS, CDR2 YYEKEE (reference sequence). CDR3: CASSLEVETQYF. The CDR3 DNA sequence: TGTGCCAGCAGCTTGGAGGTGGAGACCCAGTACTTC.